These 21 T cell receptor beta chains originate from one sample sequenced in a study of blood T cells in healthy people across ages. Next came a second PCR, run for roughly 7 to 12 cycles, which used a sample-barcoded 5' primer along with a J-beta primer mix. A single record per CDR3 protein comes from TCRdb applying MiXCR to the 5' RACE reads. The sample has 1.2 million to 1.5 million distinct CDR3 sequences, around 39% seen once; the top ten hold 7.9%. Sequenced input: blood. These receptors all stem from a woman between 18 and 29 years old in good health.

In its sample, this clonotype was seen once. One junction end disagrees with the germline gene, perhaps due to a read error. The rearrangement uses TRBV29-1 and TRBJ1-2; TRBD1 might be the D (6 bases). Germline V gene data show CDR1 as SQVTM and CDR2 as ANQGSEA. The CDR3 totals 14 residues. CDR3 sequence: CSVQSQQGNCGYTF. CDR3 bases: TGCAGCGTTCAGTCCCAGCAGGGGAACTGTGGCTACACCTTC.

The V and J genes are TRBV12-3 or TRBV12-4 and TRBJ1-4; 9 bases line up with TRBD1. J lost 7 bases, V lost 3 bases, and 6 bases had no gene match. There are 15 residues in the CDR3. In DNA, the CDR3 is TGTGCCAGCAGTTTCACCGGGACAGGGCTTGAAAAACTGTTTTTT. Protein sequence: CASSFTGTGLEKLFF.

Only a few counts were recorded for this clonotype. This chain connects TRBV7-9 to TRBJ2-3; 12 nucleotides line up with TRBD2. The V and J ends lost 5 bases and 7 bases, in that order; junction bases with no gene match: 19. Germline loops: CDR1 SEHNR, CDR2 FQNEAQ (reference sequence). This CDR3 spans 19 amino acids. The CDR3 DNA reads TGTGCCAGCAGCACCGAAAAAGTGACTAGCGGGAGTAAGCCTAATACGCAGTATTTT. It yields the protein CASSTEKVTSGSKPNTQYF.

The V call is TRBV6-6, the J call TRBJ1-6; tentative D call: TRBD1 (5 bases). Trimming pared 6 bases from V and 8 bases from J, leaving 17 bases between. The length of the CDR3 is 15 residues. CDR1 and CDR2 (germline): MNHNY, SVGAGI (reference sequence). CDR3 nucleotide sequence: TGTGCCAGCAGCTACATTCGCGGGGGTGATTCACCCCTCCACTTT. Encoded protein: CASSYIRGGDSPLHF.

This sequence joins TRBV6-1 and TRBJ1-3; D unresolved. Germline CDR1 MNHNS, CDR2 SASEGT. The CDR3 totals 16 residues. V was shortened by 1 base and J by 3 bases, with 13 bases between the two germline ends. CDR3 sequence reads: CASSEVRPALGNTIYF. The CDR3 DNA reads as TGTGCCAGCAGTGAAGTCCGACCGGCCCTTGGAAACACCATATATTTT.

This clonotype was recorded a few times. The chain uses TRBV4-2 and TRBJ1-2, with D hard to call. Germline CDR1 is LGHNA and CDR2 is YNFKEQ. The V end lost 4 bases, the J end lost 8 bases, and 14 bases lay between the germline ends. This CDR3 comprises 13 residues. CDR3 region: CASSPSEQAGYTF. The CDR3 DNA follows: TGTGCCAGCAGCCCTTCTGAGCAAGCGGGCTACACCTTC.

On this clonotype itself: At one boundary the junction diverges from the germline segment, which might be a read error. J is TRBJ1-2 and V is TRBV16; D uncertain. Germline lookup yields CDR1 KGHSY and CDR2 FQNENV. The CDR3 consists of 15 residues. The CDR3 DNA follows: TGTGCCAGCAGCCAATCTAGTAGTCCGAACTCTGGCTACACCTTC. It translates to CASSQSSSPNSGYTF.

This sequence joins TRBV29-1 and TRBJ2-6, with D perhaps TRBD2 (5 bases). The CDR3 is 16 residues long. From germline, CDR1 is SQVTM and CDR2 ANQGSEA. V lost 0 bases and J lost 1, with 10 bases in between. The CDR3 reads CSVEDAAGSGANVLTF. The CDR3 DNA sequence: TGCAGCGTTGAAGATGCTGCGGGTTCTGGGGCCAACGTCCTGACTTTC.

The chain links TRBV2 to TRBJ2-3; TRBD1 is a possible D gene (6 bases). Germline V gene sequence: CDR1 SNHLY, CDR2 FYNNEI. The ends were cut back, 7 bases at V and 0 bases at J, with 11 bases in the middle. The CDR3 length is 14 residues. DNA of the CDR3: TGTGCCAGCACCCGACAGGAAAGCACAGATACGCAGTATTTT. Its translation is CASTRQESTDTQYF.

V usage is TRBV4-1 and J usage is TRBJ1-2; 10 nucleotides align to TRBD1. This CDR3 is 15 amino acids long. CDR1 is MGHRA and CDR2 is YSYEKL in the germline V gene. The J segment lost 4 bases and the V segment lost 0 bases, leaving 2 bases of the junction unmatched. CDR3 sequence (DNA): TGCGCCAGCAGCCAAGAATGGACAGGGGGCTATGGCTACACCTTC. This encodes CASSQEWTGGYGYTF.

V usage is TRBV9 and J usage is TRBJ1-4; possible D gene TRBD1, 6 bases. V gave up 4 bases and J gave up 4 bases, with 14 bases separating them. The CDR3 is made up of 15 amino acids. Germline V gene sequence: CDR1 SGDLS, CDR2 YYNGEE. The CDR3 spells CASSPRAGVNEKLFF. CDR3 DNA sequence: TGTGCCAGCAGCCCCAGAGCAGGGGTTAATGAAAAACTGTTTTTT.

The CDR3 loop is CASSEGLAGGVDEQFF. Here the CDR3 DNA reads TGTGCCAGCAGTGAGGGACTAGCGGGAGGAGTAGATGAGCAGTTCTTC. This chain uses TRBV2 with TRBJ2-1; TRBD2 matches at 15 bases. The CDR3 spans 16 residues. The V segment lost 3 bases and the J segment 8 bases; nucleotides outside the gene matches: 5. Germline CDR1 SNHLY, CDR2 FYNNEI.

This clonotype has only one observation. The V and J genes are TRBV20-1 and TRBJ2-5; 9 nucleotides agree with TRBD2. The closer fit of TRBJ2-1 to the DNA end suggests the J call may be wrong. The CDR3 length is 13 residues. Germline V gene data show CDR1 as DFQATT and CDR2 as SNEGSKA (reference sequence). In DNA, the CDR3 is TGCAGTGCTCCGACTAGCGGACAAGAGACCCAGTTCTTC. Amino acids: CSAPTSGQETQFF.

This clonotype turned up a few times. The chain employs TRBV29-1 and TRBJ2-5; 7 bases match TRBD2. Germline CDR1 reads SQVTM; CDR2 reads ANQGSEA. The CDR3 length is 15 residues. V shed 1 base and J 4 bases; nucleotides not matched to a gene: 9. The CDR3 loop is CSVEGWLPGGETQYF. CDR3 DNA sequence: TGCAGCGTTGAAGGATGGCTCCCGGGAGGAGAGACCCAGTACTTC.

At least ten counts were recorded for this clonotype. This chain joins TRBV19 and TRBJ2-1, with no clear D. With 7 bases removed from V and 4 bases from J, the gap between germline ends came to 14 bases. This CDR3 is built from 14 residues. Germline assignment: CDR1 LNHDA and CDR2 SQIVND (reference sequence). The CDR3 protein is CASNTGDGYNEQFF. The CDR3 DNA follows: TGTGCCAGTAATACGGGCGATGGTTACAATGAGCAGTTCTTC.

This clonotype has a single count. The V gene is TRBV5-1, the J gene TRBJ2-5; perhaps D is TRBD1 or TRBD2 (5 bases each). The J call may be in error: the DNA end matches TRBJ2-7 better. CDR3 length equals 15 residues. From germline, CDR1 is SGHRS and CDR2 YFSETQ. CDR3 sequence (DNA): TGCGCCAGCAGCCGGAGTGAGGGGCTCCTCTACGAGCAGTACTTC. It codes for CASSRSEGLLYEQYF.

At least ten counts were recorded for this clonotype. The chain links TRBV20-1 to TRBJ2-7; D is ambiguous. Germline values: CDR1 DFQATT, CDR2 SNEGSKA (reference sequence). This CDR3 has 12 amino acids. V dropped 8 bases and J dropped 5 bases, with 16 bases sitting between them. For the CDR3, the DNA is TGCAGTTTTCCCGGTTCGCGGAACGAGCAGTACTTC. This translates into CSFPGSRNEQYF.

V and J are TRBV3-1 and TRBJ2-2; 7 bases are a match to TRBD2. This CDR3 has 17 amino acids. V shed 4 bases, J shed 1 base, and the junction held 9 bases outside the gene matches. The germline gives CDR1 LGHDT, CDR2 YNNKEL (reference sequence). The CDR3 region has the DNA TGTGCCAGCAGCCCCCTGCCGGCTAGCGGGAACACCGGGGAGCTGTTTTTT. It is translated as CASSPLPASGNTGELFF.

V is TRBV6-4 and J is TRBJ2-3; weak D call: TRBD1 (5 bases). Germline V gene data show CDR1 as MRHNA and CDR2 as SNTAGT. The CDR3 has 14 residues. V lost 2 bases and J lost 2, with 8 bases in between. CDR3 sequence: CASSDPGLTDTQYF. For the CDR3, the DNA is TGTGCCAGCAGTGACCCAGGGCTCACAGATACGCAGTATTTT.

This chain connects TRBV10-3 to TRBJ2-7; 9 nucleotides line up with TRBD2. This CDR3 region has 18 residues. V lost 1 base, J lost 2 bases, and 12 bases stayed unmatched. CDR1 and CDR2 (germline): ENHRY, SYGVKD. The CDR3 nucleotides read TGTGCCATCAGTGAGTGGGGGCTGGCTAGCGGGACGACCTACGAGCAGTACTTC. This gives the protein CAISEWGLASGTTYEQYF.

This chain connects TRBV9 to TRBJ2-3; possible D gene TRBD2, 5 bases. There are 14 residues in the CDR3. The germline CDR1 and CDR2 sequences are SGDLS and YYNGEE. Trimming pared 1 base from V and 0 bases from J, leaving 6 bases between. The CDR3 DNA reads TGTGCCAGCAGCGTAATAGCGAGCACAGATACGCAGTATTTT. Its translation is CASSVIASTDTQYF.